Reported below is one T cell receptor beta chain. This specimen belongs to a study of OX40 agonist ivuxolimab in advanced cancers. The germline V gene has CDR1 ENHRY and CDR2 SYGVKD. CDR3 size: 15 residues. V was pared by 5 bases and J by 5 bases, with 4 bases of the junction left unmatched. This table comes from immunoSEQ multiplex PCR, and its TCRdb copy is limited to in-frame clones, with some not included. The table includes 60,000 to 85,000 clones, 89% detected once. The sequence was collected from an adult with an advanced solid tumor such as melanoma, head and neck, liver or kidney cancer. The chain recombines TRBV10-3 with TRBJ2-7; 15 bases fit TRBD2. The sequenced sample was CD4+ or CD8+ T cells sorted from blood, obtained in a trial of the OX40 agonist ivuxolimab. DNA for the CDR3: TGTGCCATCAGTCGGACTAGCGGGAGGGCCGACGAGCAGTACTTC. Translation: CAISRTSGRADEQYF.